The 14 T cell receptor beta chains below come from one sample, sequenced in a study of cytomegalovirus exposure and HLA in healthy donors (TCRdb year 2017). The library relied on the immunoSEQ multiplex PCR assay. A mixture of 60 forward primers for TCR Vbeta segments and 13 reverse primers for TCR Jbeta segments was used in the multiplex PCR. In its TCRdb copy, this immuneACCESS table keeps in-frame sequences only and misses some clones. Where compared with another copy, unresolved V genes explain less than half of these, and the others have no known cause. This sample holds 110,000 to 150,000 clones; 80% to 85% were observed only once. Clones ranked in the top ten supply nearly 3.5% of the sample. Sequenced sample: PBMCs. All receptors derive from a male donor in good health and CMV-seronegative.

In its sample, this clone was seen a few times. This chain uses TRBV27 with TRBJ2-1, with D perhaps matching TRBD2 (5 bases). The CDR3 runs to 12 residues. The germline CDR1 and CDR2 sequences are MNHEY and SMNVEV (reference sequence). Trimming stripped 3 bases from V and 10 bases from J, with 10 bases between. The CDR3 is CASSFLSGEQFF. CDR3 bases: TGTGCCAGCAGTTTCCTTTCGGGGGAGCAGTTCTTC.

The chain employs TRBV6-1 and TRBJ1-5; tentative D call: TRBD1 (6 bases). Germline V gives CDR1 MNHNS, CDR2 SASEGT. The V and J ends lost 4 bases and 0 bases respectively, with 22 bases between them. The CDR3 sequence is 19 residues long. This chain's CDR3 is CASSGAVGQLLYSNQPQHF. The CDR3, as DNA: TGTGCCAGCAGTGGTGCCGTTGGACAGCTACTTTATAGCAATCAGCCCCAGCATTTT.

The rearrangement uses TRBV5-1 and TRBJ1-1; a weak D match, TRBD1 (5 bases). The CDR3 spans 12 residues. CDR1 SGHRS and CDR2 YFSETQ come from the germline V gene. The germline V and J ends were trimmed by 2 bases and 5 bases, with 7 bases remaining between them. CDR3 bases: TGCGCCAGCAGCTTTTCAGGGACTGAAGCTTTCTTT. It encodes CASSFSGTEAFF.

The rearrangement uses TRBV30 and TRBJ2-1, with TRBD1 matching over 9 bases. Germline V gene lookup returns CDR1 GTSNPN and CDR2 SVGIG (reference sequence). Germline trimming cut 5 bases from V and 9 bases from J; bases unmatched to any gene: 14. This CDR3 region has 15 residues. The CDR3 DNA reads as TGTGCCTGGGGTACGGGACAGGGTAATGATGGTGAGCAGTTCTTC. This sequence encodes CAWGTGQGNDGEQFF.

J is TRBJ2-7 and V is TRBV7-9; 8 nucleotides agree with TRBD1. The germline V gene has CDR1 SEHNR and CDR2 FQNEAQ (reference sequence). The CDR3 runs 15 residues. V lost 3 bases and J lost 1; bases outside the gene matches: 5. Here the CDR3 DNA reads TGTGCCAGCAGCTTCGGGACAGGAGCTTCCTACGAGCAGTACTTC. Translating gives CASSFGTGASYEQYF.

The DNA of the CDR3 is TGTGCCAGCAGTGGGTCTTCAGGGGGCGCGTGGGAGCAGTACTTC. Residues: CASSGSSGGAWEQYF. V gene TRBV6-1 combines with J gene TRBJ2-7; TRBD1 matches 8 bases. V trimming: 4 bases; J trimming: 7 bases; junction bases outside the gene matches: 12. CDR1 MNHNS and CDR2 SASEGT come from the germline V gene. This CDR3 region has 15 residues.

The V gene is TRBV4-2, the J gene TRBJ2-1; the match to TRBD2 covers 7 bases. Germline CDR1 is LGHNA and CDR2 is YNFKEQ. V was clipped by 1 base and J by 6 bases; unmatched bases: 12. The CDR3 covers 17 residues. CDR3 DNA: TGTGCCAGCAGCCAAGCCGGATCCGGGCTAGCGGCCAATGAGCAGTTCTTC. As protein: CASSQAGSGLAANEQFF.

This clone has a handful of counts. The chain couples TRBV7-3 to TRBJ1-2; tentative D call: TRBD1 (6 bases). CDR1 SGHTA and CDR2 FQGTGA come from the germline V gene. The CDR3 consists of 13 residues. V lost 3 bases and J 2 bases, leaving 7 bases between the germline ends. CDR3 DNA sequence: TGTGCCAGCAGCTTTACAGGGAACTATGGCTACACCTTC. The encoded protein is CASSFTGNYGYTF. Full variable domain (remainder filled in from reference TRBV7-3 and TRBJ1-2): GAGVSQTPSNKVTEKGKYVELRCDPISGHTALYWYRQSLGQGPEFLIYFQGTGAADDSGLPNDRFFAVRPEGSVSTLKIQRTERGDSAVYLCASSFTGNYGYTFGSGTRLTVV.

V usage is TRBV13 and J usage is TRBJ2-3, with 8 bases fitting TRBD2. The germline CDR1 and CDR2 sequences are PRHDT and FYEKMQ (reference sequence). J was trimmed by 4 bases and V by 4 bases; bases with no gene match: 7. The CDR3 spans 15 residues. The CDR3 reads CASSSSGSRADTQYF. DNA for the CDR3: TGTGCCAGCAGCTCGAGCGGGAGTAGGGCAGATACGCAGTATTTT.

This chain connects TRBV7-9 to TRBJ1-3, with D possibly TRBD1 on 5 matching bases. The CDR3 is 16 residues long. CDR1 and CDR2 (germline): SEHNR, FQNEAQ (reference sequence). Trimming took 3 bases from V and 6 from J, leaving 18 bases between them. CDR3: CASSLETGFLENTIYF. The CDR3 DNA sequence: TGTGCCAGCAGCTTGGAAACAGGTTTTCTGGAAAACACCATATATTTT.

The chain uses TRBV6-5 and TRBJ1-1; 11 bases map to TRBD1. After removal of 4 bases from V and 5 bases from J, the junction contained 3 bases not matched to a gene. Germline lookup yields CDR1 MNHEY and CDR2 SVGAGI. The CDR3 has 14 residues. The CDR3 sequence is CASSWTGGTTEAFF. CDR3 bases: TGTGCCAGCAGTTGGACAGGGGGCACGACTGAAGCTTTCTTT.

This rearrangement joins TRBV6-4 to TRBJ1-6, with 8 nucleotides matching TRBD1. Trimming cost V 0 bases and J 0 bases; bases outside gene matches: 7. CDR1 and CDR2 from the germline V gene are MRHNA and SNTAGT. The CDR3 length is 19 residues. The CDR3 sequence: CASSDSDREISSYNSPLHF. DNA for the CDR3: TGTGCCAGCAGTGACTCGGACAGGGAGATAAGCTCCTATAATTCACCCCTCCACTTT.

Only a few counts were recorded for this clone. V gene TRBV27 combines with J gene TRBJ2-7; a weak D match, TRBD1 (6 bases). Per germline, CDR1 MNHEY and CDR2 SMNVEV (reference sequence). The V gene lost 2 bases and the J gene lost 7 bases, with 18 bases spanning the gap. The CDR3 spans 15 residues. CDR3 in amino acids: CASSLASPGASEQYF. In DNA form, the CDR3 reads TGTGCCAGCAGTTTAGCGTCCCCAGGGGCTTCAGAGCAGTACTTC.

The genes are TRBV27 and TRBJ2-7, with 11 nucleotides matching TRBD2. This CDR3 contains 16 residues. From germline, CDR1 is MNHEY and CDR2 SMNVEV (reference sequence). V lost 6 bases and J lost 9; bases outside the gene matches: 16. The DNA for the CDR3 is TGTGCCAGCAGCCCTACCCTAGCGGGAGGACCCCTGGCGCAGTACTTC. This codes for CASSPTLAGGPLAQYF.